The 9 T cell receptor beta chains presented below share a single source sample, sequenced in a study of T-cell memory formation after mild COVID-19. TCRdb used MiXCR to reprocess the 5' RACE reads, holding one entry per CDR3 protein. Here the sample spans about 190,000 distinct CDR3 sequences, 25% to 35% being singletons. Sample: PBMCs or a T cell subset sorted from them (not recorded which). The receptor set was obtained from an adult woman who had mild COVID-19 (a few samples of this study predate the infection). Cell type and time point are not known.

This clonotype was seen a few times. The gene calls are TRBV21-1 and TRBJ2-2; the D call of TRBD1 is as the table states it, not checked on the DNA. TRBV21-1 is a listed pseudogene. CDR3 length: 11 amino acids. In nucleotides, the CDR3 is TGTGCCCGCCAGGGTTGTGGGGAGCTGTTTTTT. This encodes CARQGCGELFF.

The sample holds many counts of this clonotype. The chain recombines TRBV20-1 with TRBJ2-3; 8 bases fit TRBD2. J lost 1 base, V lost 6 bases, and 6 bases had no gene match. CDR3 size: 14 residues. Germline CDR1 and CDR2: DFQATT and SNEGSKA (reference sequence). CDR3 coding DNA: TGCAGTGCCAACGCGGGGGGTCGCACAGATACGCAGTATTTT. Encoded protein: CSANAGGRTDTQYF.

V usage is TRBV7-2 and J usage is TRBJ2-1; D possibly corresponds to TRBD2 (6 bases). V shed 4 bases and J shed 0 bases, with 13 bases lying between them. The CDR3 has 16 amino acids. CDR1 SGHTA and CDR2 FQGNSA come from the germline V gene. CDR3 protein: CASSSRLVSSYNEQFF. The CDR3 bases are TGTGCCAGCAGCTCCCGACTAGTTAGCTCCTACAATGAGCAGTTCTTC.

This clonotype has just a few counts. V gene TRBV6-5 combines with J gene TRBJ1-2; no reliable D call. Germline lookup yields CDR1 MNHEY and CDR2 SVGAGI. The CDR3 consists of 13 residues. The germline V and J ends were trimmed by 7 bases and 1 base, with 10 bases remaining between them. The CDR3 DNA follows: TGTGCCAGCAAAGGAAGGTTTAACTATGGCTACACCTTC. It yields the protein CASKGRFNYGYTF.

This rearrangement joins TRBV10-3 to TRBJ2-7; 9 bases align to TRBD1. The V and J ends lost 0 bases and 0 bases, in that order; junction bases with no gene match: 6. Germline V gene lookup returns CDR1 ENHRY and CDR2 SYGVKD. The CDR3 length is 17 residues. The CDR3 here is CAISESWDRVGSYEQYF. The CDR3 nucleotides are TGTGCCATCAGTGAGTCGTGGGACAGGGTTGGCTCCTACGAGCAGTACTTC.

In this sample, this clonotype turned up a few times. V and J are TRBV12-3 or TRBV12-4 and TRBJ2-3, with D tentatively TRBD2 (5 bases). The V end was cut by 8 bases, the J end by 4 bases, with 19 bases between. The CDR3 spans 15 residues. The CDR3 loop is CASERLGLAADTQYF. The CDR3 bases are TGTGCCAGCGAGAGACTCGGCCTAGCTGCAGATACGCAGTATTTT.

This clonotype was found a few times. The V and J genes are TRBV5-1 and TRBJ2-2, with 10 nucleotides matching TRBD2. The CDR3 has 16 residues. Unmatched junction bases numbered 5, after V lost 4 bases and J lost 2 bases. Germline V gene sequence: CDR1 SGHRS, CDR2 YFSETQ. This chain's CDR3 is CASSRTSGINTGELFF. DNA of the CDR3: TGCGCCAGCAGCCGTACTAGCGGGATAAACACCGGGGAGCTGTTTTTT.

This clonotype appeared a few times. V is TRBV4-3 and J is TRBJ2-1; the D call may be TRBD1 or TRBD2 (7 bases each). Germline values: CDR1 LGHNA, CDR2 YSLEER. V was cut by 5 bases and J by 5 bases, with 16 bases left in between. This CDR3 has 15 residues. CDR3 DNA sequence: TGCGCCAGCAGCTGGGAGGGGGCTCCCAACAATGAGCAGTTCTTC. Its protein is CASSWEGAPNNEQFF.

This clonotype turned up a few times. The chain has TRBV6-2 or TRBV6-3 and TRBJ2-1; D is unresolved. Deletions cut 0 bases from V and 8 bases from J, with 11 bases between. Germline V gene lookup returns CDR1 MNHEY and CDR2 SVGEGT. CDR3 length equals 14 residues. The DNA of the CDR3 is TGTGCCAGCAGTTACTCAGGTTTGGTTGATGAGCAGTTCTTC. This sequence encodes CASSYSGLVDEQFF.